The 8 T cell receptor beta chains below were found in one sample sequenced in a study of T cell responses to AZD1222 COVID-19 vaccine. Here immunoSEQ multiplex PCR was the method, and the copy in TCRdb shows in-frame clones only, minus some. The table has around 180,000 clones, almost 95% seen once; the top ten hold roughly 8.4%. This sample comprised peripheral blood, obtained on day 0 of AZD1222 vaccination. The receptors derive from an adult in good health.

The genes are TRBV11-2 and TRBJ2-5; the match to TRBD2 covers 12 bases. The ends lost 6 bases at V and 2 bases at J; junction bases unmatched: 4. CDR1 is SGHAT and CDR2 is FQNNGV in the germline V gene. The CDR3 covers 15 residues. The DNA for the CDR3 is TGTGCCAGCAGTGACGGACTAGCGGGACAAGAGACCCAGTACTTC. Translating it yields CASSDGLAGQETQYF.

J is TRBJ1-1 and V is TRBV2; D is unresolved. V was cut by 4 bases and J by 2 bases, with 8 bases left in between. Germline V CDR1 and CDR2: SNHLY, FYNNEI. This CDR3 has 13 amino acids. The CDR3 coding sequence is TGTGCCAGCAGTGCGGAAGTAAACACTGAAGCTTTCTTT. It encodes CASSAEVNTEAFF. The full variable domain, its missing parts supplied by reference TRBV2 and TRBJ1-1, is EPEVTQTPSHQVTQMGQEVILRCVPISNHLYFYWYRQILGQKVEFLVSFYNNEISEKSEIFDDQFSVERPDGSNFTLKIRSTKLEDSAMYFCASSAEVNTEAFFGQGTRLTVV.

Here the CDR3 reads CATKQFSYNSPLHF. For the CDR3, the DNA is TGTGCCACCAAACAGTTCTCCTATAATTCACCCCTCCACTTT. The J gene is TRBJ1-6, the V gene TRBV6-5; unclear D gene. The CDR3 contains 14 residues. V was shortened by 10 bases and J by 0 bases, with 10 bases between the two germline ends. CDR1 is MNHEY and CDR2 is SVGAGI in the germline V gene.

V is TRBV5-1 and J is TRBJ1-5; D ambiguous. CDR1 SGHRS and CDR2 YFSETQ come from the germline V gene. V was pared by 0 bases and J by 0 bases, with 10 bases between. CDR3 length equals 16 residues. The CDR3 nucleotides read TGCGCCAGCAGCTTGGTGGGCGGAGATAGCAATCAGCCCCAGCATTTT. Its translation: CASSLVGGDSNQPQHF.

The count of this clone is one. This chain connects TRBV2 to TRBJ1-2; no clear D. Germline CDR1 SNHLY, CDR2 FYNNEI. This CDR3 has 14 amino acids. Trimming took 4 bases from V and 6 from J, leaving 15 bases between them. The CDR3 DNA sequence: TGTGCCAGCAGTGGCAATGGTCATCGAGATGGCTACACCTTC. Translating it yields CASSGNGHRDGYTF.

The chain employs TRBV3-1 (or the pseudogene TRBV3-2) and TRBJ2-7; 9 nucleotides agree with TRBD2. The length of the CDR3 is 18 residues. The germline V gene has CDR1 LGHDT and CDR2 YNNKEL (reference sequence). After removal of 0 bases from V and 0 bases from J, the junction contained 9 bases not matched to a gene. The CDR3 nucleotides read TGTGCCAGCAGCCAAGATAAGGCGGGAGGGCACTACTCCTACGAGCAGTACTTC. It translates to CASSQDKAGGHYSYEQYF.

In regard to this clone: At one of its ends the junction is not consistent with the germline gene, which may arise from a read error. The chain recombines TRBV7-8 with TRBJ1-3, with TRBD1 identical over 7 bases. Germline assignment: CDR1 SGHVS and CDR2 FQNEAQ. The CDR3 is made up of 13 amino acids. The CDR3 sequence: CASSSRMTGTAVF. In nucleotides, the CDR3 is TGTGCCAGCAGCTCGAGAATGACCGGGACAGCCGTTTTT.

CDR3 nucleotides: TGTGCCAGAAACCTTAATGAAAAACTGTTTTTT. Translated, it gives CARNLNEKLFF. The chain is built from TRBV6-5 and TRBJ1-4; D unclear. Trimming took off 9 bases at V and 4 bases at J, with 6 bases between the two ends. Germline loops: CDR1 MNHEY, CDR2 SVGAGI. This CDR3 is built from 11 residues.